These 31 T cell receptor beta chains were sequenced from one sample in a study of human T cells and chemical hapten exposure. One entry per CDR3 protein results from TCRdb running MiXCR on the RACE reads. The sample lists tens of thousands of distinct CDR3 sequences, roughly 12% occurring once. Noted time point: patch test 2, 6 weeks after DPC sensitization. The treatment was: therapeutic diphenylcyclopropenone sensitization with weekly scalp DPC. This sample comprised whole blood, obtained in connection with sensitization to the hapten diphenylcyclopropenone (DPC). Receptors originate from a man aged 18 to 35 with alopecia areata. Some clones in this sample may be carry-over from other donors' samples.

This clonotype was detected ten times or more. The chain couples TRBV2 to TRBJ1-2; D is undetermined. V lost 4 bases to trimming and J lost 11 bases, with 17 bases between them. Germline V gene data show CDR1 as SNHLY and CDR2 as FYNNEI. CDR3 length: 13 amino acids. The CDR3 bases are TGTGCCAGCAGTGCCCTAAGCGCGGGGAAGTACACCTTC. It yields the protein CASSALSAGKYTF.

This clonotype was counted only a few times. The V call is TRBV29-1, the J call TRBJ1-2; D not resolved. The CDR3 has 10 amino acids. The V gene's germline CDR1 is SQVTM and CDR2 ANQGSEA. V was clipped by 0 bases and J by 5 bases, with 1 base between them. The CDR3 nucleotides read TGCAGCGTTGAAGATTATGGCTACACCTTC. As protein: CSVEDYGYTF.

This clonotype was counted ten times or more. The chain couples TRBV7-2 to TRBJ2-4; 9 positions match TRBD2. The junction had 5 bases not matched to a gene; V was cut back by 5 bases and J by 0 bases. This CDR3 is built from 16 residues. Germline CDR1 is SGHTA and CDR2 is FQGNSA. This CDR3 is CASSVLAGLAKNIQYF. The CDR3 DNA follows: TGTGCCAGCAGCGTACTAGCGGGCCTAGCCAAAAACATTCAGTACTTC.

The chain combines TRBV5-6 with TRBJ2-7, with no clear D. Germline V gene lookup returns CDR1 SGHDT and CDR2 YYEEEE. V lost 2 bases to trimming and J lost 4 bases, with 10 bases between them. There are 13 residues in the CDR3. The CDR3 protein is CASSLGKAYEQYF. The CDR3 DNA follows: TGTGCCAGCAGCTTAGGAAAAGCGTACGAGCAGTACTTC.

About this clonotype itself: One junction end does not reproduce the germline sequence, and a read error may be involved. The chain links TRBV12-3 or TRBV12-4 to TRBJ2-2, with a tentative D call TRBD2 (5 bases). The CDR3 sequence is 14 residues long. CDR3: CSSSIGMNTGELFF. CDR3 nucleotide sequence: TGTTCCAGCAGTATCGGGATGAACACCGGGGAGCTGTTTTTT.

The chain joins TRBV7-8 to TRBJ1-4; a possible D gene is TRBD1 (6 bases). The CDR3 is 19 residues long. Germline V CDR1 and CDR2: SGHVS, FQNEAQ. Between the trimmed V and J ends, which lost 5 bases and 5 bases, there was a span of 27 bases. CDR3 bases: TGTGCCAGCAGCCCGATGCAAAGTTTACAGGGCCGGGAAAATGAAAAACTGTTTTTT. Amino acids: CASSPMQSLQGRENEKLFF.

V is TRBV7-2 and J is TRBJ1-2, with D possibly matching TRBD1 (5 bases). The CDR3 loop spans 14 amino acids. Per germline, CDR1 SGHTA and CDR2 FQGNSA. Between the trimmed V and J ends, which lost 10 bases and 0 bases, there was a span of 15 bases. CDR3 region: CAITTGGANYGYTF. CDR3 sequence (DNA): TGTGCCATTACTACTGGGGGGGCTAACTATGGCTACACCTTC. The full variable domain, completed using reference TRBV7-2 and TRBJ1-2, is GAGVSQSPSNKVTEKGKDVELRCDPISGHTALYWYRQSLGQGLEFLIYFQGNSAPDKSGLPSDRFSAERTGGSVSTLTIQRTQQEDSAVYLCAITTGGANYGYTFGSGTRLTVV.

This clonotype has more than one count but fewer than ten. The V and J genes are TRBV20-1 and TRBJ2-1; tentatively, D is TRBD2 (6 bases). The CDR3 spans 15 residues. The germline V gene encodes CDR1 DFQATT and CDR2 SNEGSKA (reference sequence). V lost 1 base, J lost 0 bases, and 10 bases lay in between. The DNA for the CDR3 is TGCAGTGCTAGAGTCTACGGGAGCTCCTACAATGAGCAGTTCTTC. It encodes CSARVYGSSYNEQFF.

This clonotype was observed many times. The CDR3 DNA reads TGTGCCAGCAGCGCGGGGACAGGGGTGACCACTGAAGCTTTCTTT. Amino acids: CASSAGTGVTTEAFF. The V call is TRBV9, the J call TRBJ1-1; 10 positions agree with TRBD1. V was pared by 3 bases and J by 4 bases, with 6 bases of the junction left unmatched. The CDR3 has 15 amino acids. Germline-derived CDR1 and CDR2 are SGDLS and YYNGEE. Using reference TRBV9 and TRBJ1-1 for the parts outside the CDR3, the full variable domain is DSGVTQTPKHLITATGQRVTLRCSPRSGDLSVYWYQQSLDQGLQFLIQYYNGEERAKGNILERFSAQQFPDLHSELNLSSLELGDSALYFCASSAGTGVTTEAFFGQGTRLTVV.

This clonotype has ten or more counts. The CDR3 region is CASSAWDNRGGEAFF. The CDR3 nucleotides read TGTGCCAGCAGCGCATGGGACAACCGAGGCGGTGAAGCTTTCTTT. V usage is TRBV13 and J usage is TRBJ1-1; possibly TRBD1 for D (6 bases). This CDR3 spans 15 amino acids. Germline lookup yields CDR1 PRHDT and CDR2 FYEKMQ (reference sequence). Trimming shortened V by 5 bases and J by 7 bases, and 20 bases separated the two germline ends.

The V and J genes are TRBV3-1 and TRBJ1-1; TRBD1 matches at 7 bases. The CDR3 is made up of 13 amino acids. With 4 bases clipped from V and 6 bases from J, the junction kept 5 bases outside the gene matches. Looked up from germline, CDR1 is LGHDT and CDR2 is YNNKEL (reference sequence). DNA of the CDR3: TGTGCCAGCAGCCGGGGCAGGGGGGCTGAAGCTTTCTTT. Translated: CASSRGRGAEAFF.

This clonotype has a handful of counts. This rearrangement joins TRBV4-3 to TRBJ1-1; D may be TRBD1 (5 bases). Trimming shortened V by 3 bases and J by 4 bases, and 6 bases separated the two germline ends. The CDR3 extends over 12 amino acids. Germline V gives CDR1 LGHNA, CDR2 YSLEER. The CDR3 bases are TGCGCCAGCAGCCAGCAGGGCACTGAAGCTTTCTTT. Translated: CASSQQGTEAFF.

The chain is built from TRBV29-1 and TRBJ1-5; D not resolved. The germline V gene has CDR1 SQVTM and CDR2 ANQGSEA. This CDR3 contains 13 residues. Trimming cost V 7 bases and J 7 bases, with 17 bases left between them. The DNA of the CDR3 is TGCAGCGGGGGTCCCGGGGAGGGACAGCCCCAGCATTTT. The encoded protein is CSGGPGEGQPQHF.

This clonotype was recorded many times. V and J are TRBV6-2 or TRBV6-3 and TRBJ2-5, with no clear D. Looked up from germline, CDR1 is MNHEY and CDR2 is SVGEGT. The CDR3 is made up of 15 amino acids. Trimming left V 4 bases short and J 0 bases short, with 12 bases between. For the CDR3, the DNA is TGTGCCAGCAGTTTCGGGTCGTCTTACCAAGAGACCCAGTACTTC. Protein product: CASSFGSSYQETQYF.

This clonotype was seen more than once but under ten times. This chain connects TRBV27 to TRBJ1-1; the D gene is possibly TRBD1 (6 bases). The CDR3 runs to 14 residues. V was pared by 6 bases and J by 4 bases, with 15 bases between. CDR1 and CDR2 from the germline V gene are MNHEY and SMNVEV (reference sequence). CDR3 nucleotide sequence: TGTGCCAGCAGGGGGTGGGGGCGAGGCACTGAAGCTTTCTTT. Protein sequence: CASRGWGRGTEAFF.

The V call is TRBV7-2, the J call TRBJ2-5; 7 bases agree with TRBD2. Germline assignment: CDR1 SGHTA and CDR2 FQGNSA. J gave up 3 bases and V 8 bases, and 9 bases lay outside the gene matches. The CDR3 is 14 residues long. CDR3 residues: CASRGGRGEETQYF. In DNA, the CDR3 is TGTGCCAGCCGGGGAGGGAGGGGCGAAGAGACCCAGTACTTC.

This clonotype has ten or more counts. The chain combines TRBV19 with TRBJ2-3; 8 bases are shared with TRBD1. There are 15 residues in the CDR3. Trimming at V came to 3 bases and at J to 5 bases, leaving 7 bases not matched to a gene. In germline, CDR1 is LNHDA, CDR2 SQIVND (reference sequence). The CDR3 is CASSMDAGGGDTQYF. In nucleotides, the CDR3 is TGTGCCAGTAGTATGGACGCAGGGGGCGGAGATACGCAGTATTTT.

The chain uses TRBV3-1 and TRBJ2-1, with D unclear. The CDR3 sequence is 15 residues long. The germline CDR1 and CDR2 sequences are LGHDT and YNNKEL (reference sequence). V lost 5 bases to trimming and J lost 10 bases, with 21 bases between them. CDR3 coding DNA: TGTGCCAGCAGCTCCGGACCGGTAATGCAATGGGAGCAGTTCTTC. Amino acids: CASSSGPVMQWEQFF.

This clonotype was seen repeatedly, ten times or more. This chain connects TRBV10-3 to TRBJ2-3; tentative D call: TRBD2 (6 bases). Trimming stripped 3 bases from V and 0 bases from J, with 13 bases between. There are 16 residues in the CDR3. CDR1 and CDR2 (germline): ENHRY, SYGVKD. The CDR3 sequence is CAISDWTTQSTDTQYF. The CDR3 region has the DNA TGTGCCATCAGTGATTGGACTACCCAGAGCACAGATACGCAGTATTTT.

This chain links TRBV5-4 with TRBJ2-1, with D unclear. Trimming removed 5 bases from V and 10 bases from J, with 22 bases in between. Germline V gene data show CDR1 as SGHNT and CDR2 as YYREEE (reference sequence). This CDR3 is 15 amino acids long. The CDR3 coding sequence is TGTGCCAGCAGACCGAACCCTTGGTACATAGGGGAGCAGTTCTTC. This translates into CASRPNPWYIGEQFF.

This clonotype was counted many times. V gene TRBV9 combines with J gene TRBJ2-2; 11 positions agree with TRBD1. The CDR3 totals 16 residues. V was pared by 4 bases and J by 4 bases, with 6 bases of the junction left unmatched. Germline V CDR1 and CDR2: SGDLS, YYNGEE. CDR3 region: CASSLTGTGGTGELFF. The DNA of the CDR3 is TGTGCCAGCAGCCTCACCGGGACAGGGGGCACCGGGGAGCTGTTTTTT. Filled out from reference TRBV9 and TRBJ2-2, the complete variable domain reads DSGVTQTPKHLITATGQRVTLRCSPRSGDLSVYWYQQSLDQGLQFLIQYYNGEERAKGNILERFSAQQFPDLHSELNLSSLELGDSALYFCASSLTGTGGTGELFFGEGSRLTVL.

This clonotype was seen repeatedly, ten times or more. The gene calls are TRBV20-1 and TRBJ1-1; a possible D gene is TRBD1 (6 bases). This CDR3 region has 15 residues. The germline CDR1 and CDR2 sequences are DFQATT and SNEGSKA (reference sequence). The V end was cut by 1 base, the J end by 6 bases, with 18 bases between. The CDR3, as DNA: TGCAGTGCTAGAGCCGCATGGGGGCGCGTCGCTGAAGCTTTCTTT. Protein product: CSARAAWGRVAEAFF.

The chain carries TRBV20-1 and TRBJ2-3; the D is unclear. This CDR3 has 12 amino acids. Germline assignment: CDR1 DFQATT and CDR2 SNEGSKA (reference sequence). Trimming removed 6 bases from V and 2 bases from J, with 9 bases in between. The CDR3 nucleotides read TGCAGTGCAATCCTCCCCACAGATACGCAGTATTTT. This translates into CSAILPTDTQYF.

This clonotype was seen repeatedly, ten times or more. This chain links TRBV20-1 with TRBJ1-5, with D possibly matching TRBD1 (5 bases). This CDR3 is 18 amino acids long. V shed 2 bases and J shed 0 bases, with 20 bases lying between them. Germline lookup yields CDR1 DFQATT and CDR2 SNEGSKA (reference sequence). For the CDR3, the DNA is TGCAGTGCTAGATCCCCCACCGGGACCTGGGGTAGCAATCAGCCCCAGCATTTT. It specifies CSARSPTGTWGSNQPQHF.

There are many counts of this clonotype. The gene calls are TRBV19 and TRBJ1-1; TRBD1 aligns across 10 bases. Trimming at V came to 6 bases and at J to 1 base, leaving 5 bases not matched to a gene. Per the germline V gene, CDR1 is LNHDA and CDR2 is SQIVND (reference sequence). The CDR3 sequence is 15 residues long. CDR3 sequence: CASRKTGGGNTEAFF. CDR3 sequence (DNA): TGTGCCAGTAGAAAGACAGGGGGCGGGAACACTGAAGCTTTCTTT.

This clonotype was observed many times. The rearrangement joins TRBV10-3 to TRBJ1-1; TRBD1 aligns across 7 bases. J gave up 1 base and V 8 bases, and 7 bases lay outside the gene matches. This CDR3 has 14 amino acids. In germline, CDR1 is ENHRY, CDR2 SYGVKD. CDR3 bases: TGTGCCATCGCGGGACAGTCACGGAACACTGAAGCTTTCTTT. As protein: CAIAGQSRNTEAFF.

This clonotype was observed a few times. The V call is TRBV4-1, the J call TRBJ2-5; a possible D gene is TRBD2 (6 bases). CDR3 length: 16 amino acids. V was cut by 4 bases and J by 0 bases, with 15 bases left in between. Germline loops: CDR1 MGHRA, CDR2 YSYEKL. The CDR3 sequence is CASSPWKGRYQETQYF. CDR3 nucleotide sequence: TGCGCCAGCAGCCCTTGGAAGGGGAGGTACCAAGAGACCCAGTACTTC.

V usage is TRBV27 and J usage is TRBJ1-4, with a possible D match to TRBD1 (5 bases). This CDR3 spans 14 amino acids. CDR1 is MNHEY and CDR2 is SMNVEV in the germline V gene (reference sequence). Trimming shortened V by 2 bases and J by 8 bases, and 12 bases separated the two germline ends. CDR3 nucleotide sequence: TGTGCCAGCAGTTTAAGGGGAAGAGGAGAAAAACTGTTTTTT. The encoded protein is CASSLRGRGEKLFF.

This clonotype was seen repeatedly, ten times or more. The chain is built from TRBV28 and TRBJ1-2; D is unresolved. Trimming pared 3 bases from V and 4 bases from J, leaving 6 bases between. CDR1 and CDR2 from the germline V gene are MDHEN and SYDVKM. The CDR3 loop spans 12 amino acids. The CDR3 reads CASSLATYGYTF. The CDR3 DNA reads as TGTGCCAGCAGTTTGGCTACCTATGGCTACACCTTC.

A few counts support this clonotype. The chain employs TRBV7-2 and TRBJ2-1, with a weak D call TRBD1 (5 bases). Germline-derived CDR1 and CDR2 are SGHTA and FQGNSA. V lost 5 bases and J lost 4, with 18 bases in between. The CDR3 is 16 residues long. This chain's CDR3 is CASSATGVWMYNEQFF. The CDR3 DNA reads as TGTGCCAGCAGCGCAACAGGAGTTTGGATGTACAATGAGCAGTTCTTC.

At least ten counts were recorded for this clonotype. The genes are TRBV7-2 and TRBJ2-1; 11 bases line up with TRBD2. CDR1 SGHTA and CDR2 FQGNSA come from the germline V gene. The CDR3 is 15 residues long. V dropped 4 bases and J dropped 6; count of bases not matched to a gene: 5. The CDR3 spells CASSSTSGGSNEQFF. The CDR3 region has the DNA TGTGCCAGCAGCTCCACTAGCGGGGGATCCAATGAGCAGTTCTTC.